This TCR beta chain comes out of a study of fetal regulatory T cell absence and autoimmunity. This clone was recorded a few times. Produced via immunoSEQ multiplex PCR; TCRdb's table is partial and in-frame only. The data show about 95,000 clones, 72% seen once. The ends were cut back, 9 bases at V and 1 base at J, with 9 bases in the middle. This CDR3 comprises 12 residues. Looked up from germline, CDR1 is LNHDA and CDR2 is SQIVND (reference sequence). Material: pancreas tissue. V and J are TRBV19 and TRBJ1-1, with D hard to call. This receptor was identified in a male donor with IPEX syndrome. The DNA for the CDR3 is TGTGCCAGCCGGACGGGGAACACTGAAGCTTTCTTT. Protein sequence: CASRTGNTEAFF.